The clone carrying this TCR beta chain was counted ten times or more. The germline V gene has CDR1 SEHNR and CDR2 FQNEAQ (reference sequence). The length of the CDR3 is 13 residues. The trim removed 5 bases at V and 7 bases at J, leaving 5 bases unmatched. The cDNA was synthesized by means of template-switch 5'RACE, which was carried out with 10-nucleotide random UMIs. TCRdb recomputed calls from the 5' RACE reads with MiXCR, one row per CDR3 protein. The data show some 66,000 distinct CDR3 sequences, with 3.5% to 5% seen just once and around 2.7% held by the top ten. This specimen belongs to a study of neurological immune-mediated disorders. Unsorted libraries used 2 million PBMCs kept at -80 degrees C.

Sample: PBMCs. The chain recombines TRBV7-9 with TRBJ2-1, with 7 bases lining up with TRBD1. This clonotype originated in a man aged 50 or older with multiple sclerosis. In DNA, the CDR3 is TGTGCCAGCAGCAACCGGGACAGTAATGAGCAGTTCTTC. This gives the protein CASSNRDSNEQFF.